The 32 T cell receptor beta chains reported below all come from one sample, sequenced in a study of CD8+CD57+ T cells in acquired aplastic anemia. Both TCR beta VDJ combination and CDR3 sequence profiling were carried out. Genomic DNA was the template for this profiling. A single record per CDR3 protein comes from TCRdb applying MiXCR to the reads. This sample has about 270,000 distinct CDR3 sequences, with around 60% found just once. The source material was sorted CD4+, CD8+, or CD8+CD57+ T cells (not recorded which) from PBMCs. Receptors were obtained from a human donor with severe aplastic anemia or a healthy control (not recorded which).

With respect to this clonotype: This may stem from a read error, because a much larger clone lies one nucleotide away. The J gene is TRBJ2-4, the V gene TRBV6-1, with 10 bases aligning to TRBD2. V gave up 6 bases and J gave up 7 bases; unmatched junction bases: 9. Per germline, CDR1 MNHNS and CDR2 SASEGT. The CDR3 extends over 15 amino acids. The chain's CDR3 is CASREGPAGGNIQYF. CDR3 nucleotide sequence: TGTGCCAGCAGAGAGGGACCAGCGGGGGGGAACATTCAGTACTTC.

This clonotype was found a few times. The chain joins TRBV12-3 or TRBV12-4 to TRBJ2-1; 10 nucleotides align to TRBD2. The CDR3 totals 17 residues. Unmatched junction bases numbered 18, after V lost 8 bases and J lost 8 bases. In DNA, the CDR3 is TGTGCCAGCTCACCCTGGATGAGTAGCGGGGGGATGGATGAGCAGTTCTTC. Amino acids: CASSPWMSSGGMDEQFF.

This sequence joins TRBV12-5 and TRBJ1-5; D not certain. The V end was cut by 0 bases, the J end by 4 bases, with 10 bases between. The CDR3 consists of 15 residues. Germline V gives CDR1 LGHNT, CDR2 FRNRAP. The CDR3: CASGLVGWKNQPQHF. The CDR3 nucleotides are TGTGCTAGTGGTTTGGTGGGTTGGAAGAATCAGCCCCAGCATTTT.

J is TRBJ1-6 and V is TRBV19; 7 positions agree with TRBD1. Germline lookup yields CDR1 LNHDA and CDR2 SQIVND (reference sequence). There are 13 residues in the CDR3. V lost 6 bases, J lost 7 bases, and 3 bases stayed unmatched. CDR3 nucleotide sequence: TGTGCCAGTAGCCGGGACAGAAATTCACCCCTCCACTTT. Amino acid sequence: CASSRDRNSPLHF.

The rearrangement links TRBV7-8 to TRBJ2-5, with D possibly being TRBD2 (6 bases). Germline V lookup: CDR1 SGHVS, CDR2 FQNEAQ. The CDR3 totals 13 residues. The ends were cut back, 2 bases at V and 4 bases at J, with 8 bases in the middle. CDR3 residues: CASSLMRGETQYF. In DNA, the CDR3 is TGTGCCAGCAGCTTAATGCGGGGAGAGACCCAGTACTTC.

The DNA of the CDR3 is TGTGCCACCAGCAGTCGGGACAGATCGTCCTATGGCTACACCTTC. Translation: CATSSRDRSSYGYTF. This chain connects TRBV15 to TRBJ1-2, with 7 nucleotides matching TRBD1. The CDR3 length is 15 residues. Germline V lookup: CDR1 LNHNV, CDR2 YYDKDF (reference sequence). The ends lost 3 bases at V and 4 bases at J; junction bases unmatched: 8.

The sample holds many counts of this clonotype. The CDR3 DNA follows: TGTGCCAGCAGGGGGGGACTAGCGCAACCTGGGGGAGAGACCCAGTACTTC. As protein: CASRGGLAQPGGETQYF. V gene TRBV6-6 combines with J gene TRBJ2-5; 10 bases are a match to TRBD2. Germline loops: CDR1 MNHNY, CDR2 SVGAGI (reference sequence). V was clipped by 6 bases and J by 4 bases; unmatched bases: 14. There are 17 residues in the CDR3.

This clonotype was seen only once. The chain couples TRBV29-1 to TRBJ1-1; no clear D. V lost 5 bases to trimming and J lost 1 base, with 8 bases between them. Germline CDR1 is SQVTM and CDR2 is ANQGSEA. The CDR3 length is 12 residues. The CDR3 loop reads CSVNSRNTEAFF. The CDR3 DNA reads as TGCAGCGTTAATTCACGGAACACTGAAGCTTTCTTT.

This clonotype showed up many times. V gene TRBV7-2 combines with J gene TRBJ2-7; perhaps TRBD2 as D (5 bases). From germline, CDR1 is SGHTA and CDR2 FQGNSA. Trimming took 5 bases from V and 2 from J, leaving 10 bases between them. The CDR3 length is 13 residues. CDR3 coding DNA: TGTGCCAGCAGCCGGCCGGGGACCTACGAGCAGTACTTC. This sequence encodes CASSRPGTYEQYF.

The chain joins TRBV5-1 to TRBJ2-6; D not certain. Trimming removed 4 bases from V and 0 bases from J, with 8 bases in between. Germline CDR1 is SGHRS and CDR2 is YFSETQ. The CDR3 extends over 15 amino acids. The CDR3 is CASSGDVSGANVLTF. In DNA form, the CDR3 reads TGCGCCAGCAGCGGGGATGTCTCTGGGGCCAACGTCCTGACTTTC.

The chain joins TRBV7-9 to TRBJ2-7; no definite D call. The germline V gene has CDR1 SEHNR and CDR2 FQNEAQ (reference sequence). This CDR3 has 14 residues. Between the trimmed V and J ends, which lost 2 bases and 2 bases, there was a span of 10 bases. DNA of the CDR3: TGTGCCAGCAGCTTATATTCGGACCCCTACGAGCAGTACTTC. Protein sequence: CASSLYSDPYEQYF.

This chain connects TRBV7-2 to TRBJ1-3; 10 bases map to TRBD1. V gave up 6 bases and J gave up 3 bases; unmatched junction bases: 8. CDR1 is SGHTA and CDR2 is FQGNSA in the germline V gene. CDR3 length equals 16 residues. The CDR3 spells CASRGRDRGFGNTIYF. In DNA form, the CDR3 reads TGTGCCAGCAGAGGGAGGGACAGGGGATTTGGAAACACCATATATTTT.

This clonotype was seen at least ten times. The J gene is TRBJ2-2, the V gene TRBV24-1, with D tentatively TRBD2 (5 bases). CDR3 length: 12 amino acids. Germline CDR1 KGHDR, CDR2 SFDVKD. The V end lost 9 bases, the J end lost 1 base, and 5 bases lay between the germline ends. In DNA, the CDR3 is TGTGCCACCGCGGGGAACACCGGGGAGCTGTTTTTT. Protein sequence: CATAGNTGELFF.

Points on this clonotype: Mismatch with germline at one junction end may stem from a read error. The chain employs TRBV4-1 and TRBJ2-1; D not certain. The CDR3 contains 13 residues. Germline lookup yields CDR1 MGHRA and CDR2 YSYEKL. The CDR3 loop reads CASSLTAFDEQFF. The CDR3 nucleotides read TGTGCCAGCAGCTTAACGGCTTTCGATGAGCAGTTCTTC.

This clonotype was recorded many times. The chain uses TRBV7-3 and TRBJ2-7, with 7 bases lining up with TRBD1. The CDR3 is 13 amino acids. Germline CDR1 and CDR2: SGHTA and FQGTGA. Germline trimming cut 3 bases from V and 2 bases from J; bases unmatched to any gene: 1. This chain's CDR3 is CASSLTGPYEQYF. CDR3 nucleotide sequence: TGTGCCAGCAGCTTGACAGGGCCCTACGAGCAGTACTTC.

This clonotype was picked up many times. The rearrangement joins TRBV6-1 to TRBJ1-4; 8 bases line up with TRBD1. V lost 5 bases, J lost 7 bases, and 9 bases stayed unmatched. Germline values: CDR1 MNHNS, CDR2 SASEGT. This CDR3 is built from 15 residues. This CDR3 is CASSPRAGGGEKLFF. The DNA of the CDR3 is TGTGCCAGCAGTCCGCGGGCAGGGGGCGGTGAAAAACTGTTTTTT.

The genes are TRBV7-2 and TRBJ2-1; TRBD2 matches at 7 bases. The ends lost 5 bases at V and 0 bases at J; junction bases unmatched: 10. Germline V gene sequence: CDR1 SGHTA, CDR2 FQGNSA. The CDR3 is made up of 17 amino acids. CDR3 in amino acids: CASSLGERGSSYNEQFF. In nucleotides, the CDR3 is TGTGCCAGCAGCCTAGGGGAGCGGGGAAGCTCCTACAATGAGCAGTTCTTC. The whole variable domain, filled in from reference TRBV7-2 and TRBJ2-1, reads GAGVSQSPSNKVTEKGKDVELRCDPISGHTALYWYRQSLGQGLEFLIYFQGNSAPDKSGLPSDRFSAERTGGSVSTLTIQRTQQEDSAVYLCASSLGERGSSYNEQFFGPGTRLTVL.

The V and J genes are TRBV6-6 and TRBJ1-6; D possibly corresponds to TRBD1 (5 bases). Trimming removed 6 bases from V and 7 bases from J, with 10 bases in between. This CDR3 is built from 13 residues. Per germline, CDR1 MNHNY and CDR2 SVGAGI (reference sequence). CDR3 region: CASSGTTNSPLHF. DNA of the CDR3: TGTGCCAGCAGCGGGACGACGAATTCACCCCTCCACTTT.

The V call is TRBV7-2, the J call TRBJ2-7; D unresolved. Trimming stripped 2 bases from V and 1 base from J, with 3 bases between. In germline, CDR1 is SGHTA, CDR2 FQGNSA. This CDR3 has 12 amino acids. In DNA, the CDR3 is TGTGCCAGCAGCTTAAAGTCCTACGAGCAGTACTTC. Translation: CASSLKSYEQYF.

The CDR3 DNA reads as TGCAGCGTTGAGGGACAGGGGGAAGTGGCTTTCTTT. Translated: CSVEGQGEVAFF. The V and J genes are TRBV29-1 and TRBJ1-1, with 11 bases lining up with TRBD1. The ends lost 3 bases at V and 11 bases at J; junction bases unmatched: 5. This CDR3 has 12 amino acids. Germline CDR1 and CDR2: SQVTM and ANQGSEA.

The chain carries TRBV25-1 and TRBJ2-1; D is unclear. The CDR3 covers 14 residues. CDR1 MGHDK and CDR2 SYGVNS come from the germline V gene. V gave up 0 bases and J gave up 6 bases, with 9 bases separating them. The CDR3 DNA reads as TGTGCCAGCAGTGAATATAACCGAGTCAATGAGCAGTTCTTC. It translates to CASSEYNRVNEQFF.

The chain has TRBV2 and TRBJ1-2, with TRBD1 identical over 7 bases. The CDR3 sequence is 12 residues long. Germline-derived CDR1 and CDR2 are SNHLY and FYNNEI. The V gene end was trimmed by 7 bases and the J gene end by 8 bases; junction bases not matched to a gene: 7. CDR3 sequence reads: CASIKRGQGYTF. CDR3 nucleotide sequence: TGTGCCAGCATTAAAAGGGGGCAAGGCTACACCTTC.

This clonotype occurred many times. This chain uses TRBV20-1 with TRBJ2-2, with unresolved D. V lost 3 bases and J lost 2, with 10 bases in between. From germline, CDR1 is DFQATT and CDR2 SNEGSKA (reference sequence). The CDR3 has 14 amino acids. For the CDR3, the DNA is TGCAGTGCTAGGAGTGTCCGAAACACCGGGGAGCTGTTTTTT. It translates to CSARSVRNTGELFF.

The V and J genes are TRBV10-2 and TRBJ2-5; 8 bases map to TRBD1. The V gene end was trimmed by 3 bases and the J gene end by 4 bases; junction bases not matched to a gene: 7. The CDR3 has 15 residues. Looked up from germline, CDR1 is WSHSY and CDR2 is SAAADI. Here the CDR3 reads CASSDSRGLGETQYF. DNA of the CDR3: TGCGCCAGCAGTGATTCCAGGGGGCTCGGAGAGACCCAGTACTTC.

The V and J genes are TRBV19 and TRBJ1-3; TRBD1 aligns across 7 bases. V gave up 7 bases and J gave up 4 bases; unmatched junction bases: 7. This CDR3 has 14 residues. Germline V gene sequence: CDR1 LNHDA, CDR2 SQIVND (reference sequence). Here the CDR3 DNA reads TGTGCCAGTACTGATCAGGGGGGCGGAAACACCATATATTTT. Translation: CASTDQGGGNTIYF.

V and J are TRBV2 and TRBJ2-7; 11 bases are a match to TRBD1. In germline, CDR1 is SNHLY, CDR2 FYNNEI. V shed 11 bases and J 6 bases; nucleotides not matched to a gene: 6. The length of the CDR3 is 12 residues. The CDR3 DNA is TGTGCCGCCGGACAGGGGGCCTGCGAGCAGTACTTC. Its protein is CAAGQGACEQYF.

This clonotype was found many times. The chain joins TRBV24-1 to TRBJ2-5; unclear D gene. The CDR3 is made up of 14 amino acids. CDR1 is KGHDR and CDR2 is SFDVKD in the germline V gene. V was shortened by 7 bases and J by 4 bases, with 15 bases between the two germline ends. CDR3 region: CATRVPEWTETQYF. The CDR3, as DNA: TGTGCCACCAGGGTCCCAGAGTGGACAGAGACCCAGTACTTC.

The chain is built from TRBV19 and TRBJ2-7, with 9 bases identical to TRBD2. With 4 bases clipped from V and 3 bases from J, the junction kept 7 bases outside the gene matches. The CDR3 spans 15 residues. CDR1 is LNHDA and CDR2 is SQIVND in the germline V gene (reference sequence). Here the CDR3 DNA reads TGTGCCAGTAGTACAGCCCTTAGCGGGAGCTACGAGCAGTACTTC. Its translation: CASSTALSGSYEQYF.

The chain recombines TRBV7-3 with TRBJ2-5; the match to TRBD1 covers 7 bases. CDR1 and CDR2 (germline): SGHTA, FQGTGA. Trimming took 2 bases from V and 0 from J; bases not matched to a gene: 6. The CDR3 sequence is 16 residues long. The CDR3, as DNA: TGTGCCAGCAGCTTAGCAGGGGGAACATACCAAGAGACCCAGTACTTC. Protein: CASSLAGGTYQETQYF. The whole variable domain, remainder taken from reference TRBV7-3 and TRBJ2-5, is GAGVSQTPSNKVTEKGKYVELRCDPISGHTALYWYRQSLGQGPEFLIYFQGTGAADDSGLPNDRFFAVRPEGSVSTLKIQRTERGDSAVYLCASSLAGGTYQETQYFGPGTRLLVL.

The chain has TRBV7-3 and TRBJ2-7, with D possibly matching TRBD2 (6 bases). CDR1 is SGHTA, CDR2 FQGTGA, per germline. The CDR3 consists of 14 residues. The V gene lost 6 bases and the J gene lost 6 bases, with 18 bases spanning the gap. The CDR3 spells CASSELPGLSEQYF. The DNA of the CDR3 is TGTGCCAGCAGTGAGCTGCCGGGACTCTCCGAGCAGTACTTC. Full variable domain (rest looked up from reference TRBV7-3 and TRBJ2-7): GAGVSQTPSNKVTEKGKYVELRCDPISGHTALYWYRQSLGQGPEFLIYFQGTGAADDSGLPNDRFFAVRPEGSVSTLKIQRTERGDSAVYLCASSELPGLSEQYFGPGTRLTVT.

The chain has TRBV14 and TRBJ2-1; D not resolved. Trimming shortened V by 1 base and J by 9 bases, and 13 bases separated the two germline ends. This CDR3 has 14 amino acids. Germline CDR1 reads SGHDN; CDR2 reads FVKESK. Here the CDR3 DNA reads TGTGCCAGCAGCCAAGTGCTGGGGTCGGGTGAGCAGTTCTTC. It encodes CASSQVLGSGEQFF. Complete variable domain (other parts from reference TRBV14 and TRBJ2-1): EAGVTQFPSHSVIEKGQTVTLRCDPISGHDNLYWYRRVMGKEIKFLLHFVKESKQDESGMPNNRFLAERTGGTYSTLKVQPAELEDSGVYFCASSQVLGSGEQFFGPGTRLTVL.

This chain joins TRBV11-2 and TRBJ2-7; 8 bases match TRBD1. Germline V gene sequence: CDR1 SGHAT, CDR2 FQNNGV. This CDR3 contains 13 residues. The junction had 2 bases not matched to a gene; V was cut back by 1 base and J by 6 bases. The CDR3 loop reads CASSLGQGFEQYF. The CDR3 nucleotides read TGTGCCAGCAGCTTAGGACAGGGGTTCGAGCAGTACTTC.